This paragraph reports one TCR beta chain. This sample stems from a study of patients and donors after allogeneic stem cell transplantation. TCRdb used MiXCR to reprocess the RT-PCR reads, holding one entry per CDR3 protein. The data show fewer than 200,000 distinct CDR3 sequences, with approximately 30% seen just once and about 3% held by the top ten. The length of the CDR3 is 14 residues. CDR1 is MNHEY, CDR2 SMNVEV, per germline (reference sequence). The V segment lost 4 bases and the J segment 3 bases; nucleotides outside the gene matches: 5. Sequencing input: blood, either unsorted or a sorted T cell fraction (not recorded which). The rearrangement joins TRBV27 to TRBJ2-7; 8 bases align to TRBD2. This TCR was recovered from a human donor who was either an allogeneic HSCT recipient or a stem cell or donor lymphocyte infusion donor (not recorded which). It is not recorded whose cells these are; they may come from a transplant donor. The DNA for the CDR3 is TGTGCCAGCAGTTCGGGGGGGGACATCTACGAGCAGTACTTC. The encoded protein is CASSSGGDIYEQYF.